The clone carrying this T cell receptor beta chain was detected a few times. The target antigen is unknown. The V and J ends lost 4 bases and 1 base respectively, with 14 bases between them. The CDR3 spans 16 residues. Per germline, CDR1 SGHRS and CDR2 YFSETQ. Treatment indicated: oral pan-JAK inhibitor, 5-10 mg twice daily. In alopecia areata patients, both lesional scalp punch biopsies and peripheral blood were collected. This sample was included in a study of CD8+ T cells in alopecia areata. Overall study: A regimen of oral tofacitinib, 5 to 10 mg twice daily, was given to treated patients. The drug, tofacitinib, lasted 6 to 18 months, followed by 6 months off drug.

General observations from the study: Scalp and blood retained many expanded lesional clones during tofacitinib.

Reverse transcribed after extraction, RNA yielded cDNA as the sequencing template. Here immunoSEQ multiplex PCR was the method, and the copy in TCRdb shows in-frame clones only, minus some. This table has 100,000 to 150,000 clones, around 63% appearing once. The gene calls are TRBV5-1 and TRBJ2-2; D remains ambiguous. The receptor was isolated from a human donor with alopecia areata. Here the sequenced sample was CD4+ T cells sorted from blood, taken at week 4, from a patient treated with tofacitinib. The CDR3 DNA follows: TGCGCCAGCAGCAACAGAATCATTGTGAACACCGGGGAGCTGTTTTTT. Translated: CASSNRIIVNTGELFF.